This TCR beta chain is drawn from a study of metastatic and nonmetastatic thyroid tumors. Turning to the study itself: Repertoire comparisons spanned blood and tumor or nodule tissue from malignant and benign thyroid patients. Study observations and caveats: Across blood and tumor, TCR beta diversity in malignant thyroid tumors was reportedly significantly higher than in benign nodules.

This clone was detected ten times or more. Its target is unknown. Germline-derived CDR1 and CDR2 are SGHDT and YYEEEE. The germline V and J ends were trimmed by 6 bases and 0 bases, with 13 bases remaining between them. The CDR3 is 14 amino acids. Not a single patient had been given any form of treatment at any point before undergoing thyroid surgery. TCRdb re-called the PCR reads via MiXCR. This sample yields over 20,000 clones, of which around 21% are seen a single time; 27% belongs to the top ten. The sequence came from a female donor with papillary thyroid cancer or a benign thyroid nodule (not recorded which). Some clones in this sample may be carry-over from other donors' samples. Source material: blood. The chain carries TRBV5-6 and TRBJ2-7; possibly TRBD1 for D (6 bases). The CDR3 sequence: CASNAGASSYEQYF. The CDR3 DNA reads as TGTGCCAGCAACGCAGGGGCCAGCTCCTACGAGCAGTACTTC.